These 8 T cell receptor beta chains originate from one sample sequenced in a study of blood T cell repertoires in COVID-19. The data were produced by immunoSEQ multiplex PCR, yet TCRdb's version contains in-frame clones alone and is incomplete. The repertoire has some 50,000 clones, 90% of them found once; the top ten carry roughly 6.2%. What was sequenced was peripheral blood. These receptor sequences come from a man aged 40-50 years with acute or convalescent COVID-19.

The rearrangement links TRBV27 to TRBJ2-2; 9 bases are shared with TRBD1. The ends lost 3 bases at V and 0 bases at J; junction bases unmatched: 14. Germline CDR1 is MNHEY and CDR2 is SMNVEV (reference sequence). The CDR3 has 20 amino acids. CDR3 nucleotide sequence: TGTGCCAGCAGTTTGATAGTTCCGGGACAGGGTCCGTCGAACACCGGGGAGCTGTTTTTT. It codes for CASSLIVPGQGPSNTGELFF.

The V and J genes are TRBV14 and TRBJ2-3; D may be TRBD1 (6 bases). Trimming stripped 5 bases from V and 2 bases from J, with 17 bases between. CDR1 SGHDN and CDR2 FVKESK come from the germline V gene. The CDR3 covers 16 residues. In nucleotides, the CDR3 is TGTGCCAGCAGCTCAACCTTACAGGGACACACAGATACGCAGTATTTT. Translation gives CASSSTLQGHTDTQYF.

The chain carries TRBV9 and TRBJ2-1; the match to TRBD2 covers 10 bases. V was clipped by 3 bases and J by 8 bases; unmatched bases: 17. The CDR3 consists of 18 residues. Germline assignment: CDR1 SGDLS and CDR2 YYNGEE. In DNA, the CDR3 is TGTGCCAGCAGCGACCGGGGGGGTTCCGGGACTAGCGACTATGAGCAGTTCTTC. This encodes CASSDRGGSGTSDYEQFF.

This sequence joins TRBV24-1 and TRBJ1-2, with TRBD1 matching 8 bases. V lost 9 bases, J lost 10 bases, and 12 bases stayed unmatched. This CDR3 is built from 13 residues. CDR1 and CDR2 (germline): KGHDR, SFDVKD. The CDR3 loop is CATSVGDRSFYTF. Written as DNA, the CDR3 is TGTGCCACCTCAGTGGGGGACAGGTCGTTCTACACCTTC.

The chain has TRBV6-4 and TRBJ2-5, with a possible D match to TRBD1 (6 bases). The ends were cut back, 2 bases at V and 3 bases at J, with 13 bases in the middle. The CDR3 length is 15 residues. Germline V gives CDR1 MRHNA, CDR2 SNTAGT. The CDR3 region has the DNA TGTGCCAGCAGTGACCGTAACAGGGCCGAAGAGACCCAGTACTTC. It encodes CASSDRNRAEETQYF.

This clone was detected a few times. This rearrangement joins TRBV6-5 to TRBJ2-7; 8 bases fit TRBD1. Germline assignment: CDR1 MNHEY and CDR2 SVGAGI. The length of the CDR3 is 12 residues. Trimming removed 5 bases from V and 6 bases from J; junction bases left unmatched: 3. The CDR3 DNA follows: TGTGCCAGCAGTCGAGGGACAGGCGAGCAGTACTTC. Protein: CASSRGTGEQYF.

The genes are TRBV6-5 and TRBJ2-7; D not resolved. V lost 6 bases and J lost 4, with 19 bases in between. Germline V gene sequence: CDR1 MNHEY, CDR2 SVGAGI. There are 15 residues in the CDR3. CDR3 sequence reads: CASRPLEHRVYEQYF. In DNA, the CDR3 is TGTGCCAGCAGACCGCTAGAGCATCGTGTTTACGAGCAGTACTTC.

This chain links TRBV10-1 with TRBJ2-3; D remains ambiguous. V lost 3 bases and J lost 6, with 10 bases in between. The CDR3 loop spans 13 amino acids. Per germline, CDR1 WNHNN and CDR2 SYGVQD (reference sequence). Written as DNA, the CDR3 is TGCGCCAGCAGTGATCCTCAGGCCGATACGCAGTATTTT. Amino acid sequence: CASSDPQADTQYF.